One and the same sample provided the 10 T cell receptor beta chains below, sequenced in a study of long-term antiretroviral therapy in people with HIV. Researchers ran immunoSEQ v3.0 at survey level. The data were produced by immunoSEQ multiplex PCR, yet TCRdb's version contains in-frame clones alone and is incomplete. The sample holds approximately 26,000 clones, 70% to 80% seen once. The sequencing used unsorted PBMCs, collected 1.2 years after starting antiretroviral therapy. Source of these receptors: a woman between 40 and 55 years old with HIV.

The CDR3: CATGSYNEQFF. CDR3 coding DNA: TGTGCCACAGGGTCCTACAATGAGCAGTTCTTC. The chain has TRBV5-6 and TRBJ2-1, with TRBD1 as a possible D gene (5 bases). Trimming removed 9 bases at V and 1 base at J, with 5 bases between. Per the germline V gene, CDR1 is SGHDT and CDR2 is YYEEEE. CDR3 length: 11 amino acids.

The chain links TRBV19 to TRBJ2-1; 12 bases are a match to TRBD2. Trimming removed 7 bases from V and 9 bases from J; junction bases left unmatched: 7. The V gene's germline CDR1 is LNHDA and CDR2 SQIVND (reference sequence). CDR3 length equals 14 residues. The CDR3 DNA follows: TGTGCCAGTAACCTAGCGGGAGGGCCGGTTGAGCAGTTCTTC. Protein sequence: CASNLAGGPVEQFF.

The genes are TRBV6-5 and TRBJ1-1; no definite D call. V lost 0 bases and J lost 0, with 11 bases in between. This CDR3 has 16 amino acids. Germline lookup yields CDR1 MNHEY and CDR2 SVGAGI. CDR3 DNA sequence: TGTGCCAGCAGTTACTCGGTAGGGAGCATGAACACTGAAGCTTTCTTT. It encodes CASSYSVGSMNTEAFF.

The chain is built from TRBV5-6 and TRBJ1-4; D ambiguous. This CDR3 contains 14 residues. Germline V gives CDR1 SGHDT, CDR2 YYEEEE. V lost 5 bases and J 8 bases, leaving 16 bases between the germline ends. For the CDR3, the DNA is TGTGCCAGCAGTACAAGGACTACCTACGAAAAACTGTTTTTT. Encoded protein: CASSTRTTYEKLFF.

This sequence joins TRBV19 and TRBJ1-2; 10 bases fit TRBD1. CDR3 length equals 13 residues. CDR1 LNHDA and CDR2 SQIVND come from the germline V gene (reference sequence). Trimming at V came to 5 bases and at J to 6 bases, leaving 3 bases not matched to a gene. CDR3 nucleotide sequence: TGTGCCAGTAGTCCTGACAGGGGGCATGGCTACACCTTC. It is translated as CASSPDRGHGYTF.

J is TRBJ2-7 and V is TRBV30; 11 bases align to TRBD2. V was pared by 2 bases and J by 4 bases, with 4 bases of the junction left unmatched. CDR3 length equals 14 residues. Germline CDR1 reads GTSNPN; CDR2 reads SVGIG (reference sequence). The DNA of the CDR3 is TGTGCCTGGAGTCTCGGGACTAGCGGATACGAGCAGTACTTC. Its protein product is CAWSLGTSGYEQYF.

This chain uses TRBV11-3 with TRBJ1-1, with D possibly being TRBD1 (5 bases). Germline V gene data show CDR1 as SGHNT and CDR2 as YENEEA. The CDR3 is made up of 16 amino acids. Trimming removed 2 bases from V and 1 base from J, with 14 bases in between. The CDR3 here is CASSLRGGGRNTEAFF. The CDR3 DNA reads TGTGCCAGCAGCTTACGCGGGGGGGGGAGGAACACTGAAGCTTTCTTT.

This chain links TRBV27 with TRBJ2-7; 10 nucleotides agree with TRBD2. This CDR3 comprises 16 residues. The ends lost 5 bases at V and 2 bases at J; junction bases unmatched: 9. Germline CDR1 is MNHEY and CDR2 is SMNVEV (reference sequence). The CDR3 sequence is CASSQTLSGGAYEQYF. The DNA for the CDR3 is TGTGCCAGCAGTCAAACTCTAAGCGGGGGGGCCTACGAGCAGTACTTC.

The V gene is TRBV27, the J gene TRBJ1-4; maybe TRBD1 (6 bases). This CDR3 has 14 residues. Trimming shortened V by 2 bases and J by 5 bases, and 9 bases separated the two germline ends. Germline V gene lookup returns CDR1 MNHEY and CDR2 SMNVEV (reference sequence). The DNA for the CDR3 is TGTGCCAGCAGTTTAGACAGGAACAATGAAAAACTGTTTTTT. Translation gives CASSLDRNNEKLFF.

The chain is built from TRBV5-4 and TRBJ2-1, with TRBD2 matching over 13 bases. The length of the CDR3 is 20 residues. In germline, CDR1 is SGHNT, CDR2 YYREEE (reference sequence). Unmatched junction bases numbered 26, after V lost 10 bases and J lost 7 bases. The CDR3 coding sequence is TGTGCCCTCCAGGAGGATGCGGGACTAGCGGGATTTTTGGAGGGGAATGAGCAGTTCTTC. Amino acid sequence: CALQEDAGLAGFLEGNEQFF. Together with reference TRBV5-4 and TRBJ2-1, the CDR3 gives the full variable domain: ETGVTQSPTHLIKTRGQQVTLRCSSQSGHNTVSWYQQALGQGPQFIFQYYREEENGRGNFPPRFSGLQFPNYSSELNVNALELDDSALYLCALQEDAGLAGFLEGNEQFFGPGTRLTVL.